This passage covers 22 T cell receptor beta chains from one sample sequenced in a study of glioma-infiltrating T cells. TCR alpha and beta CDR3 regions were amplified from RNA using iRepertoire nested multiplex PCR. One entry per CDR3 protein, called by TCRdb with MiXCR from the multiplex PCR reads. The sample contains 150,000 to 200,000 distinct CDR3 sequences, roughly 45% of which appear only once. The specimen sequenced was glioma tissue, nonneoplastic brain tissue, or PBMCs (not recorded which). The receptors shown here come from a human donor with low-grade glioma or glioblastoma, undergoing nonglioma brain surgery, or in good health (not recorded which).

Note on this clonotype: Possible read error: a much larger clone is one base away. The chain combines TRBV20-1 with TRBJ2-7, with 12 bases matching TRBD2. The germline V gene encodes CDR1 DFQATT and CDR2 SNEGSKA (reference sequence). Trimming took 7 bases from V and 6 from J; bases not matched to a gene: 10. The CDR3 covers 14 residues. The CDR3 here is CSDPTSGSSLEQYF. As DNA, the CDR3 is TGCAGTGACCCGACTAGCGGGAGTTCACTCGAGCAGTACTTC.

With regard to this clonotype: This may be a read error: a much more frequent sequence differs by one nucleotide. The chain has TRBV24-1 and TRBJ2-1; weak D call: TRBD2 (5 bases). Germline V gene data show CDR1 as KGHDR and CDR2 as SFDVKD. V was clipped by 1 base and J by 6 bases, with 9 bases between them. This CDR3 is 14 amino acids long. The CDR3 nucleotides are TGTGCCACCAGTGATTTTCTAGCCCCCAATGAGCAGTTCTTC. It specifies CATSDFLAPNEQFF.

This clonotype was detected only a few times. The chain carries TRBV2 and TRBJ1-3; TRBD1 aligns across 8 bases. Germline CDR1 and CDR2: SNHLY and FYNNEI. V lost 8 bases, J lost 0 bases, and 0 bases stayed unmatched. The CDR3 is 13 residues long. CDR3 nucleotides: TGTGCCAGCGGACAGGGCTCTGGAAACACCATATATTTT. It encodes CASGQGSGNTIYF.

Note on this clonotype: A clone one base away is much larger, so this may be a read error. V is TRBV4-2 and J is TRBJ2-1; 8 bases are shared with TRBD2. The V gene's germline CDR1 is LGHNA and CDR2 YNFKEQ. This CDR3 contains 15 residues. The CDR3 loop is CDSSGEAGAYNEQFF. The CDR3 nucleotides read TGTGACAGCAGTGGGGAAGCGGGAGCCTACAATGAGCAGTTCTTC.

Regarding this clonotype: This may stem from a read error, because a much larger clone lies one nucleotide away. The chain has TRBV20-1 and TRBJ1-1, with D possibly being TRBD1 (5 bases). This CDR3 spans 16 amino acids. The V end lost 0 bases, the J end lost 0 bases, and 14 bases lay between the germline ends. CDR1 is DFQATT, CDR2 SNEGSKA, per germline (reference sequence). In DNA form, the CDR3 reads TGCAGTGCTAGAGATAGTGCATGGGGGATGAACACTGAAGCTTTCTTT. This sequence encodes CSARDSAWGMNTEAFF.

This clonotype was recorded at least ten times. The chain links TRBV20-1 to TRBJ1-1; D perhaps matches TRBD1 (6 bases). The CDR3 extends over 16 amino acids. V was trimmed by 3 bases and J by 0 bases, leaving 17 bases between them. Germline-derived CDR1 and CDR2 are DFQATT and SNEGSKA (reference sequence). The CDR3 DNA sequence: TGCAGTGCTAGTTACTTACAGGGATGGATGAACACTGAAGCTTTCTTT. It encodes CSASYLQGWMNTEAFF.

Remarks on this clonotype: This may arise from a read error, as a much more abundant clone is one base away. J is TRBJ1-1 and V is TRBV10-3; 7 nucleotides align to TRBD1. The junction had 6 bases not matched to a gene; V was cut back by 6 bases and J by 5 bases. This CDR3 is 13 amino acids long. Per the germline V gene, CDR1 is ENHRY and CDR2 is SYGVKD. The CDR3 region is CAISKDRETEAFF. Written as DNA, the CDR3 is TGTGCCATCAGCAAAGACAGGGAAACTGAAGCTTTCTTT.

The chain employs TRBV5-1 and TRBJ2-3; 7 positions match TRBD2. Germline CDR1 is SGHRS and CDR2 is YFSETQ. Germline trimming cut 0 bases from V and 2 bases from J; bases unmatched to any gene: 6. This CDR3 is 16 amino acids long. CDR3 nucleotide sequence: TGCGCCAGCAGCTTGGAGGAGGGAGGGCCCACAGATACGCAGTATTTT. Its translation: CASSLEEGGPTDTQYF.

Only one count was recorded for this clonotype. CDR3 residues: CASSSDLRFHEQYF. CDR3 in DNA: TGCGCCAGCAGCTCAGATTTGAGATTCCACGAGCAGTACTTC. The chain couples TRBV5-1 to TRBJ2-7; no clear D gene. Trimming took 3 bases from V and 5 from J, leaving 15 bases between them. This CDR3 is built from 14 residues. Germline assignment: CDR1 SGHRS and CDR2 YFSETQ.

Points on this clonotype: A much larger clone differs from this one at a single base, so this may be a read error. The chain links TRBV20-1 to TRBJ2-3; D possibly matches TRBD1 or TRBD2 (5 bases each). CDR3 length: 12 residues. The germline V gene has CDR1 DFQATT and CDR2 SNEGSKA (reference sequence). The DNA for the CDR3 is TGCAGTGCTGGGGCTAGCACAAATACGAAGTATTTT. Translating gives CSAGASTNTKYF.

As regards this clonotype: Just one base apart from a much larger clone, this may be a read error. This sequence joins TRBV20-1 and TRBJ2-7, with 10 bases fitting TRBD2. Germline V gene lookup returns CDR1 DFQATT and CDR2 SNEGSKA (reference sequence). This CDR3 spans 14 amino acids. Trimming at V came to 6 bases and at J to 2 bases, leaving 7 bases not matched to a gene. CDR3 DNA: TGCAGTGCAAATACTAGCGGGAAAGCCTACGAGCAGTACTTC. This gives the protein CSANTSGKAYEQYF.

This clonotype was found many times. This chain joins TRBV6-1 and TRBJ2-1, with D tentatively TRBD2 (5 bases). The CDR3 spans 16 residues. Trimming cost V 5 bases and J 3 bases, with 17 bases left between them. Germline V gene data show CDR1 as MNHNS and CDR2 as SASEGT. The CDR3 nucleotides are TGTGCCAGCAGTCCCTTTGAGGTTCGGGGCTACAATGAGCAGTTCTTC. The encoded protein is CASSPFEVRGYNEQFF.

CDR3 DNA: TGTGCCAGCAGCCAAGATCTTACCGGGGAGCTGTTTTTT. Translating it yields CASSQDLTGELFF. J is TRBJ2-2 and V is TRBV3-1, with no clear D. Germline CDR1 reads LGHDT; CDR2 reads YNNKEL (reference sequence). The CDR3 consists of 13 residues. The V end was cut by 0 bases, the J end by 5 bases, with 4 bases between.

This clonotype was picked up many times. This chain uses TRBV28 with TRBJ2-5; D remains unclear. V gave up 11 bases and J gave up 2 bases, with 12 bases separating them. Germline V lookup: CDR1 MDHEN, CDR2 SYDVKM. The CDR3 has 12 residues. CDR3 protein: CACRLGQETQYF. CDR3 coding DNA: TGTGCCTGTAGGCTAGGTCAAGAGACCCAGTACTTC. Combining the CDR3 with reference TRBV28 and TRBJ2-5 gives the whole variable domain DVKVTQSSRYLVKRTGEKVFLECVQDMDHENMFWYRQDPGLGLRLIYFSYDVKMKEKGDIPEGYSVSREKKERFSLILESASTNQTSMYLCACRLGQETQYFGPGTRLLVL.

This clonotype was seen at least ten times. The V and J genes are TRBV6-1 and TRBJ1-5; no definite D call. The germline CDR1 and CDR2 sequences are MNHNS and SASEGT. The CDR3 has 14 residues. V lost 6 bases and J lost 4, with 13 bases in between. The CDR3 bases are TGTGCCAGCAGCCCCGCGGGTAGTAATCAGCCCCAGCATTTT. Protein sequence: CASSPAGSNQPQHF.

V gene TRBV3-1 combines with J gene TRBJ1-3, with 10 bases lining up with TRBD1. Trimming removed 3 bases from V and 0 bases from J; junction bases left unmatched: 2. The CDR3 loop spans 16 amino acids. From germline, CDR1 is LGHDT and CDR2 YNNKEL (reference sequence). CDR3 DNA sequence: TGTGCCAGCAGCCAGGACAGGGGGTACTCTGGAAACACCATATATTTT. Translated: CASSQDRGYSGNTIYF.

This clonotype has at least ten counts. This chain links TRBV10-2 with TRBJ2-1, with 9 bases that match TRBD2. V lost 5 bases to trimming and J lost 7 bases; unmatched junction nucleotides: 12. The germline gives CDR1 WSHSY, CDR2 SAAADI. The CDR3 has 16 amino acids. The CDR3 sequence is CASSFTAGGVRNEQFF. Written as DNA, the CDR3 is TGCGCCAGCAGTTTTACAGCGGGAGGCGTAAGGAATGAGCAGTTCTTC.

This clonotype showed up just once. The chain joins TRBV28 to TRBJ1-2; D remains ambiguous. The V gene lost 3 bases and the J gene lost 13 bases, with 21 bases spanning the gap. Germline V lookup: CDR1 MDHEN, CDR2 SYDVKM. The CDR3 covers 14 residues. CDR3: CASSLPKNSGCCTF. The CDR3 DNA sequence: TGTGCCAGCAGTTTGCCAAAAAATTCAGGATGCTGCACCTTC.

The chain links TRBV5-8 to TRBJ2-7, with unresolved D. CDR3 length equals 14 residues. Germline values: CDR1 SGHTS, CDR2 YDEGEE. Trimming left V 5 bases short and J 1 base short, with 13 bases between. CDR3 nucleotide sequence: TGTGCCAGCAGAAGGACCGCGTCGTCCTACGAGCAGTACTTC. Amino acids: CASRRTASSYEQYF.

This clonotype was picked up a small number of times. The rearrangement uses TRBV5-1 and TRBJ2-3, with D perhaps matching TRBD2 (6 bases). V lost 0 bases to trimming and J lost 3 bases, with 8 bases between them. The germline V gene has CDR1 SGHRS and CDR2 YFSETQ. CDR3 length equals 14 residues. CDR3 protein: CASSLELATDTQYF. CDR3 bases: TGCGCCAGCAGCTTGGAGCTAGCGACAGATACGCAGTATTTT.

In the case of this clonotype: A much larger clone sits a single nucleotide away, making a read error possible. The rearrangement uses TRBV6-1 and TRBJ1-6; D uncertain. CDR3 size: 17 residues. CDR1 and CDR2 from the germline V gene are MNHNS and SASEGT. As DNA, the CDR3 is TGTGCCAGCAGACCACTGCGGTCAGGTTCCTATAATCCACCCCTCCACTTT. Translation: CASRPLRSGSYNPPLHF.

The chain couples TRBV28 to TRBJ2-1, with 7 bases aligning to TRBD2. Germline V gene sequence: CDR1 MDHEN, CDR2 SYDVKM. This CDR3 has 15 amino acids. The junction had 13 bases not matched to a gene; V was cut back by 7 bases and J by 7 bases. The CDR3 here is CASISPSGMGNEQFF. Written as DNA, the CDR3 is TGTGCCAGCATTTCACCTAGCGGCATGGGGAATGAGCAGTTCTTC.